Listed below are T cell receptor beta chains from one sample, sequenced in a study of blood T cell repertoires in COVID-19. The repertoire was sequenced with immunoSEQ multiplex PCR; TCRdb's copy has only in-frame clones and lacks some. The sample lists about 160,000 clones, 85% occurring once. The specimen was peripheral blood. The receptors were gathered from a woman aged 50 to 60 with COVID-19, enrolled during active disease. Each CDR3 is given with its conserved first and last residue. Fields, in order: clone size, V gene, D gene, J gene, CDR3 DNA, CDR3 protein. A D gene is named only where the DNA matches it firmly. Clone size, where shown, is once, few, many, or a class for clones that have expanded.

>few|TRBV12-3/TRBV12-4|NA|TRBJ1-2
TGTGCCAGCAGCCCGATCGTAGATGGCTACACCTTC
CASSPIVDGYTF
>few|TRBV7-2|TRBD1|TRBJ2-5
TGTGCCAGCAGCGGACAGGGCCAAGAGACCCAGTACTTC
CASSGQGQETQYF
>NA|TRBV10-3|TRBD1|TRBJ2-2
TGTGCCATCAGTTTCGAACAGGGGGATACCGGGGAGCTGTTTTTT
CAISFEQGDTGELFF
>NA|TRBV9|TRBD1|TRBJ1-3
TGTGCCAGCAGCCCCACAGGGGCCTCTGGAAACACCATATATTTT
CASSPTGASGNTIYF
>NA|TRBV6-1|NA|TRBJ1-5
TGTGCCAGCAGTGGAGCCTTCCAGCATTTT
CASSGAFQHF
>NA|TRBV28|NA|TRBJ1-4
TGTGCCAGCAGTGGAGACGGAGCAACTAATGAAAAACTGTTTTTT
CASSGDGATNEKLFF
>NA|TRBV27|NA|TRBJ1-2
TGTGCCAGCAGTGCAGGGGCGTTGAGGGGCTACACCTTC
CASSAGALRGYTF
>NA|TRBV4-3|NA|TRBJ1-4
TGCGCCAGCAGCCAAGAACTTTCAAGAGGGCAGATTCACGAAAAACTGTTTTTT
CASSQELSRGQIHEKLFF
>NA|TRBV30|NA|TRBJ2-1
TGTGCCTGGAGTGTGGTGGGAGGCTCCTACAATGAGCAGTTCTTC
CAWSVVGGSYNEQFF
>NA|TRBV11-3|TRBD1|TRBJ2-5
TGTGCCAGCAGCTTAGGGACAGGGTCGGCCGAGACCCAGTACTTC
CASSLGTGSAETQYF
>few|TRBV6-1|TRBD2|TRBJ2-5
TGTGCCAGCAGTGAAACGAGCGGGGGGGCTTGGTACCAAGAGACCCAGTACTTC
CASSETSGGAWYQETQYF
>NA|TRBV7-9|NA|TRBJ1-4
TGTGCCAGCAGCTGGGACACAACCACTAATGAAAAACTGTTTTTT
CASSWDTTTNEKLFF
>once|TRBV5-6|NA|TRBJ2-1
TGTGCCAGCAGTTACAGACATTCGAGCTCCTACAATGAGCAGTTCTTC
CASSYRHSSSYNEQFF
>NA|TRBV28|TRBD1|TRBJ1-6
TGTGCCAGCAGTTTAGGGACAGGAGCTATGACCTATAATTCACCCCTCCACTTT
CASSLGTGAMTYNSPLHF
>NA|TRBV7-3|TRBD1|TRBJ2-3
TGTGCCAGCAGCAGACAGGGGCCGGAGGATACGCAGTATTTT
CASSRQGPEDTQYF
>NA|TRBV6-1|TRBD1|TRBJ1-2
TGTGCCAGCAGTGCCCGACAGGGGGCGGCGCCGAACTATGGCTACACCTTC
CASSARQGAAPNYGYTF
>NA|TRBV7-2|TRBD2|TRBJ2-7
TGTGCCAGCAGCATCCGGACTAGCGTCGGCTACGAGCAGTACTTC
CASSIRTSVGYEQYF
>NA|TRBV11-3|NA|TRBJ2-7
TGTGCCAGCAGCTTCCCAGGGGCAGGGTCACCTCTTGAGCAGTACTTC
CASSFPGAGSPLEQYF
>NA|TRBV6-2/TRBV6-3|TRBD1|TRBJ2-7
TGTGCCAGCAGTTATAGGGGGCGATCCGCAACCTACGAGCAGTACTTC
CASSYRGRSATYEQYF
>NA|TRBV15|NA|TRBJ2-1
TGTGCCACCAGCAGAGAGCGGTACAATGAGCAGTTCTTC
CATSRERYNEQFF
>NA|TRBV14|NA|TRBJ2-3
TGTGCCAGCAGCTCAATGGAGGGGGGGCCACACACAGATACGCAGTATTTT
CASSSMEGGPHTDTQYF
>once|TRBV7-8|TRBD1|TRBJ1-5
TGTGCCAGCAGCTCGACAGGGGGCAATCAGCCCCAGCATTTT
CASSSTGGNQPQHF
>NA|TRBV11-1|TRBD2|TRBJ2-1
TGTGCCAGCAGCCCCCGACTAGCGGGGGGTCATGAGCAGTTCTTC
CASSPRLAGGHEQFF
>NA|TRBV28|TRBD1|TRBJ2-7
TGTGCCAGCAGCCCGGGACAGGGGCTCGACGAGCAGTACTTC
CASSPGQGLDEQYF
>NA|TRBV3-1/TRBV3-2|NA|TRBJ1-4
TGTGCCAGCAGCCAAGTTGGAGGATGGAAACTGTTTTTT
CASSQVGGWKLFF
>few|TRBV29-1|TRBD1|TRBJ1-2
TGCAGCGCCAGGACAGGGGTTTACTATGGCTACACCTTC
CSARTGVYYGYTF
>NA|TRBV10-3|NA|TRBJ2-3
TGTGCCATCAGTGGGAGCGCGGGCACAGATACGCAGTATTTT
CAISGSAGTDTQYF
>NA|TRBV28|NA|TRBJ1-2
TGTGCCAGCAGCCAGCAGGGAAGGAACTATGGCTACACCTTC
CASSQQGRNYGYTF
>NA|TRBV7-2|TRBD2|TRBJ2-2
TGTGCCAGCAGCTATACTAGCGGGGGGCTAAACACCGGGGAGCTGTTTTTT
CASSYTSGGLNTGELFF
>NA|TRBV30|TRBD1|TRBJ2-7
TGTGCCGGAACAGGGGCGTCCGTCAACGAGCAGTACTTC
CAGTGASVNEQYF
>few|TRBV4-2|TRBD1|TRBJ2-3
TGTGCCAGCAGCCAAGGACAGGGGGTTACCACAGATACGCAGTATTTT
CASSQGQGVTTDTQYF
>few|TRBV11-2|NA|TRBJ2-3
TGTGCCAGCAGCCCAACACAGGGCACAGATACGCAGTATTTT
CASSPTQGTDTQYF
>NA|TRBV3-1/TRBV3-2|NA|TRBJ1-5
TGTGCCAGCAGCCAAGATCCAGATAGCAATCAGCCCCAGCATTTT
CASSQDPDSNQPQHF
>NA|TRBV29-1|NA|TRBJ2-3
TGCAGCGTTGAAAAGGGCAGGGGAACAGATACGCAGTATTTT
CSVEKGRGTDTQYF
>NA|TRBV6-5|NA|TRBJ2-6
TGTGCCAGCAGTTCCGACAGGTTTGTTGGGGCCAACGTCCTGACTTTC
CASSSDRFVGANVLTF
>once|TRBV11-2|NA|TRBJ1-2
TGTGCCAGCAGCCAAATGGGGGGTTCGGGAGGCTATGGCTACACCTTC
CASSQMGGSGGYGYTF
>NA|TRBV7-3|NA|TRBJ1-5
TGTGTCTATAGCCCAAGACCCGGCAATCAGCCCCAGCATTTT
CVYSPRPGNQPQHF
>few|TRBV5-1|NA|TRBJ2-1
TGCGCCAGCAGCTTGGAAGCAGGGGAATACAATGAGCAGTTCTTC
CASSLEAGEYNEQFF
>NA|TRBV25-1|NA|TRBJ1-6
TGTGCCGCGAGAGCGTATAATTCACCCCTCCACTTT
CAARAYNSPLHF
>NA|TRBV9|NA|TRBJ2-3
TGTGCCAGCAGCCCTCGTTATGAGGGAAGGAGCACAGATACGCAGTATTTT
CASSPRYEGRSTDTQYF
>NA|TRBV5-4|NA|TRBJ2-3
TGTGCCAGCAGCCTCCGACAGGACAGCACAGATACGCAGTATTTT
CASSLRQDSTDTQYF
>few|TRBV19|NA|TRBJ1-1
TGTGCCAGTAGTCCTTTGGGGCGAATGAACACTGAAGCTTTCTTT
CASSPLGRMNTEAFF
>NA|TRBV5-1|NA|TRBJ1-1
TGCGCCAGCAGCATTACAGGGATTGAAGCTTTCTTT
CASSITGIEAFF
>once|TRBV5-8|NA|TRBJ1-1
TGTGCCAGCAGCTACCGGGGAACTGAAGCTTTCTTT
CASSYRGTEAFF
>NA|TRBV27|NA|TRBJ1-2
TGTGCCAGCAGTTTAGAAAAGGGGCTCGGCTACACCTTC
CASSLEKGLGYTF
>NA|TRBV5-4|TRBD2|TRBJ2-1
TGTGCCAGCAGCGTACTAGCGGGGGCTTACAATGAGCAGTTCTTC
CASSVLAGAYNEQFF
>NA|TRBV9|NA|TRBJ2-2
TGTGCCAGCAGCGTAGATGAGGGCACCGGGGAGCTGTTTTTT
CASSVDEGTGELFF
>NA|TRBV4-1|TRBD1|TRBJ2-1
TGCGCCAGCAGCCATATGACAGGGTCCTACAATGAGCAGTTCTTC
CASSHMTGSYNEQFF
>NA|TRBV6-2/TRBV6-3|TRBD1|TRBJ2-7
TGTGCCAGCAGCCTCCGGACAGGCTACGAGCAGTACTTC
CASSLRTGYEQYF
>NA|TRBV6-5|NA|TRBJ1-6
TGTGCCAGCAGGCGTGAAGGGGTGAGATCACCCCTCCACTTT
CASRREGVRSPLHF